This T cell receptor (beta chain) comes out of a study of spatial heterogeneity in lung cancer. Stated time point: sample taken at primary tumor resection. Without sorting, whole RNA was sequenced from tumor, nontumor lung or frozen PBMC. TCRdb analysed the 5' RACE reads with MiXCR anew, one entry per CDR3 protein. This table holds over 75,000 distinct CDR3 sequences, roughly a fifth found once. This clonotype was counted at least ten times. The clonotype originates from a male donor with early-stage non-small cell lung cancer. Sequencing was performed on PBMCs, taken at surgery.

The CDR3 loop reads CASSLKLAGGNEQFF. The CDR3 region has the DNA TGCGCCAGCAGCTTGAAACTAGCGGGGGGCAATGAGCAGTTCTTC. J is TRBJ2-1 and V is TRBV5-1; TRBD2 aligns across 12 bases. V trimming: 1 base; J trimming: 6 bases; junction bases outside the gene matches: 2. This CDR3 has 15 residues. From germline, CDR1 is SGHRS and CDR2 YFSETQ.